These T cell receptor beta chains were read from a single sample in a study of control samples from healthy donors and cancer patients. Data came from immunoSEQ multiplex PCR; TCRdb stores just in-frame clones and leaves some out. The sample consists of 40,000 to 55,000 clones, 93% of them appearing once. The source material was PBMCs. These TCRs come from a woman aged 50 to 65 with head and neck cancer. Both conserved end residues are part of each CDR3. D genes are given only for firm matches. Not every row has a clone size; where given, it reads once, few, many or a size class.

-	TRBV20-1	TRBJ2-5	-	CSAEGGETQYF	TGCAGTGCGGAGGGCGGGGAGACCCAGTACTTC
-	TRBV15	TRBJ2-7	TRBD1	CATSGTGGKNEQYF	TGTGCCACCAGCGGGACAGGGGGCAAAAACGAGCAGTACTTC
-	TRBV12-3/TRBV12-4	TRBJ1-2	-	CASSLGSGYGYTF	TGTGCCAGCAGTTTAGGGTCGGGCTATGGCTACACCTTC
-	TRBV5-6	TRBJ2-3	-	CASSLRGGTSTDTQYF	TGTGCCAGCAGCTTGAGGGGCGGCACTAGCACAGATACGCAGTATTTT
-	TRBV11-3	TRBJ1-1	TRBD1	CASSLAPSGTGGIRGVAFF	TGTGCCAGCAGCTTAGCACCTTCCGGGACAGGGGGCATCCGAGGGGTCGCTTTCTTT
-	TRBV6-1	TRBJ1-1	-	CASSEVRGTEAFF	TGTGCCAGCAGTGAAGTCCGCGGCACTGAAGCTTTCTTT
once	TRBV27	TRBJ1-5	TRBD1	CASSPWQGANQPQHF	TGTGCCAGCAGTCCCTGGCAGGGGGCGAATCAGCCCCAGCATTTT
-	TRBV10-3	TRBJ2-7	TRBD1	CATRTDRAYEQYF	TGTGCCACCAGGACGGACAGGGCCTACGAGCAGTACTTC
-	TRBV5-4	TRBJ2-5	-	CASSLRQIQETQYF	TGTGCCAGCAGCTTGAGGCAAATTCAAGAGACCCAGTACTTC
once	TRBV29-1	TRBJ2-7	TRBD1	CSVTGVSYEQYF	TGCAGCGTGACAGGGGTCTCCTACGAGCAGTACTTC
-	TRBV21-1	TRBJ2-3	-	CASSKEVADIGTQYF	TGTGCCAGCAGCAAAGAGGTAGCAGACATCGGGACGCAGTATTTT
-	TRBV2	TRBJ2-7	-	CASSFRYEQYF	TGTGCCAGCAGCTTCCGATACGAGCAGTACTTC
-	TRBV15	TRBJ2-2	-	CATSRVTGNTGELFF	TGTGCCACCAGCAGAGTGACAGGGAACACCGGGGAGCTGTTTTTT
-	TRBV7-3	TRBJ2-3	-	CASSLTERPTDTQYF	TGTGCCAGCAGCTTAACGGAGAGGCCCACAGATACGCAGTATTTT
-	TRBV5-4	TRBJ2-7	-	CASSLGQGNSYEQYF	TGTGCCAGCAGCTTGGGGCAGGGGAACTCCTACGAGCAGTACTTC
-	TRBV7-2	TRBJ2-5	-	CASSLGTQYF	TGTGCCAGCAGCTTGGGGACCCAGTACTTC
-	TRBV4-3	TRBJ1-1	-	CASSQDPRLNTEAFF	TGCGCCAGCAGCCAAGATCCTCGGCTGAACACTGAAGCTTTCTTT
-	TRBV4-3	TRBJ1-3	-	CASSHGDIPGNTIYF	TGCGCCAGCAGCCACGGGGACATCCCCGGAAACACCATATATTTT
once	TRBV28	TRBJ1-1	-	CASSPPGTEAFF	TGTGCCAGCAGCCCCCCGGGCACTGAAGCTTTCTTT
few	TRBV7-2	TRBJ2-1	TRBD2	CASSFRLAGGNEQFF	TGTGCCAGCAGCTTCAGACTAGCGGGGGGTAATGAGCAGTTCTTC
-	TRBV10-3	TRBJ1-1	-	CAIASGPRGVGAFF	TGTGCCATCGCATCCGGGCCCCGGGGAGTGGGGGCTTTCTTT
-	TRBV7-2	TRBJ1-5	-	CASSLYDTDNQPQHF	TGTGCCAGCAGCTTATACGACACCGACAATCAGCCCCAGCATTTT
-	TRBV19	TRBJ2-7	-	CASSISHRNYEQYF	TGTGCCAGTAGTATTTCCCACAGAAACTACGAGCAGTACTTC
-	TRBV10-2	TRBJ2-5	TRBD2	CASGLAGQETQYF	TGCGCCAGCGGACTAGCGGGCCAAGAGACCCAGTACTTC